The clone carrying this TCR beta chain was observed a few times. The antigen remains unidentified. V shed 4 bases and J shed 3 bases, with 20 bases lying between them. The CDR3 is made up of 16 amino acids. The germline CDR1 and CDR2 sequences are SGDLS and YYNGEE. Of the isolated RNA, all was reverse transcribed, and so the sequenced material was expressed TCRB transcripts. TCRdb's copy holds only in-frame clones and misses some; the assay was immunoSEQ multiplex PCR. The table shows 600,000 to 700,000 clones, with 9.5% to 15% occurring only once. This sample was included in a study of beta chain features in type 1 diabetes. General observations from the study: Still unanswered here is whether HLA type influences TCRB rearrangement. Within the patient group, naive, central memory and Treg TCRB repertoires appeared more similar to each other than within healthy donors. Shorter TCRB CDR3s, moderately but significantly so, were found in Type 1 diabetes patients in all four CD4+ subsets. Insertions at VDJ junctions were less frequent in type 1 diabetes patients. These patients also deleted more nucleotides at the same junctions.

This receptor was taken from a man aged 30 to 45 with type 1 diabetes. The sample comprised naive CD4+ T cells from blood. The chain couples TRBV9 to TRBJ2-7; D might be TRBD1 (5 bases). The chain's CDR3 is CASSLPRPLGRYEQYF. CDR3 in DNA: TGTGCCAGCAGCCTTCCCCGTCCGTTGGGGCGCTACGAGCAGTACTTC.